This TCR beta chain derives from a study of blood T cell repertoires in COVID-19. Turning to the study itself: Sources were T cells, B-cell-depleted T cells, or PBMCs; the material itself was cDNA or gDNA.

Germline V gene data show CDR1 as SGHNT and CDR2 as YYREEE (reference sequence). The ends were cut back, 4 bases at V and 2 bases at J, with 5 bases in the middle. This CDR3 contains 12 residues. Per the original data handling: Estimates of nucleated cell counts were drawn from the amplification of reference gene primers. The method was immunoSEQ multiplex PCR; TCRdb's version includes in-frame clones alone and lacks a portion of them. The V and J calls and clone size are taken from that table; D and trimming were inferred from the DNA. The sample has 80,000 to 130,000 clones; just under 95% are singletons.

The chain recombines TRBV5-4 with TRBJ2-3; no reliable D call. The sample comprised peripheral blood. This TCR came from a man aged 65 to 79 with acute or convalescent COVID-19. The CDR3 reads CASSPYTDTQYF. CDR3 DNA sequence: TGTGCCAGCAGCCCCTACACAGATACGCAGTATTTT. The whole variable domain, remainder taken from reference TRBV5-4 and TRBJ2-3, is ETGVTQSPTHLIKTRGQQVTLRCSSQSGHNTVSWYQQALGQGPQFIFQYYREEENGRGNFPPRFSGLQFPNYSSELNVNALELDDSALYLCASSPYTDTQYFGPGTRLTVL.